This T cell receptor beta chain derives from a study of T-cell memory formation after mild COVID-19. This CDR3 has 14 amino acids. The V gene end was trimmed by 6 bases and the J gene end by 8 bases; junction bases not matched to a gene: 12. Germline lookup yields CDR1 MNHEY and CDR2 SVGAGI. Sample barcodes and UMIs were carried by the TCR alpha and TCR beta cDNA libraries that 5'RACE generated with constant-segment primers. TCRdb independently ran MiXCR on the 5' RACE reads; one entry per CDR3 protein. The sample yields roughly 160,000 distinct CDR3 sequences, around a tenth seen once. The sample consisted of PBMCs or a T cell subset sorted from them (not recorded which). This TCR came from a man aged 18 to 30 who had mild COVID-19 (a few samples of this study predate the infection). Cell type and time point are not known. The rearrangement uses TRBV6-5 and TRBJ1-2, with 7 bases identical to TRBD1. The CDR3 spells CASSKTGTAGGYTF. The CDR3, as DNA: TGTGCCAGCAGCAAGACCGGGACAGCGGGGGGCTACACCTTC.